The present entry profiles one TCR beta chain with its context. A read error may produce the germline difference seen at one junction end. The data belong to a study of cytomegalovirus exposure and HLA in healthy donors. Amplification used 60 Vbeta primers and 13 Jbeta primers. Clones were read by immunoSEQ multiplex PCR, and TCRdb kept only the in-frame ones, dropping some. The sample table sets out 55,000 to 80,000 clones. Germline loops: CDR1 SGHRS, CDR2 YFSETQ. This CDR3 contains 15 residues. The chain combines TRBV5-1 with TRBJ2-5, with D unclear. The sequence was collected from a man aged 35 to 55 in good health and CMV-seronegative. The sample taken for sequencing was PBMCs. CDR3 sequence: CASSLLASIREAQYF. The CDR3 region has the DNA TGCGCCAGCAGCTTGCTGGCTTCCATAAGAGAGGCCCAGTACTTC.